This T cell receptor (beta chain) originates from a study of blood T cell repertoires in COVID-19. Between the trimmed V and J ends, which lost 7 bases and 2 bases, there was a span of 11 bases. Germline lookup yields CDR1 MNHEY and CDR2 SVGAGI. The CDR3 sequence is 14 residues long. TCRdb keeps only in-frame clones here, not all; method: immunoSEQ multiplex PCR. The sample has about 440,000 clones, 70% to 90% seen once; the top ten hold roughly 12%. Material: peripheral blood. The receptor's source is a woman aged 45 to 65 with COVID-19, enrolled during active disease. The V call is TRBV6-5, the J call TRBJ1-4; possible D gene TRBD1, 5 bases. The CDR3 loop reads CASNQGPTNEKLFF. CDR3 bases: TGTGCCAGCAACCAGGGCCCCACTAATGAAAAACTGTTTTTT.